Below, 21 T cell receptor beta chains from the same sample are listed, as sequenced in a study of response to subunit inactivated influenza vaccine. TCRdb fed the RT-PCR reads into MiXCR, producing one record per CDR3 protein. The sample consists of 650,000 to 800,000 distinct CDR3 sequences, approximately 13% of them appearing once. The material sequenced was PBMCs from blood, taken 14 to 15 days before vaccination. These receptors all stem from a middle-aged man who received an inactivated influenza vaccine.

The chain joins TRBV7-9 to TRBJ2-5; D may be TRBD1 (5 bases). The CDR3 length is 14 residues. V gave up 2 bases and J gave up 2 bases, with 9 bases separating them. The germline CDR1 and CDR2 sequences are SEHNR and FQNEAQ (reference sequence). CDR3 protein: CASSLFRAQETQYF. CDR3 sequence (DNA): TGTGCCAGCAGCTTATTCAGGGCACAAGAGACCCAGTACTTC.

This clonotype was detected a few times. This chain uses TRBV5-1 with TRBJ1-2, with D unclear. Germline CDR1 SGHRS, CDR2 YFSETQ. The CDR3 length is 14 residues. Between the trimmed V and J ends, which lost 3 bases and 4 bases, there was a span of 13 bases. CDR3 coding DNA: TGCGCCAGCAGCTCCACAGAATACTCCTATGGCTACACCTTC. Translated, it gives CASSSTEYSYGYTF.

V usage is TRBV5-6 and J usage is TRBJ2-5, with 7 bases that match TRBD2. The CDR3 sequence is 18 residues long. The V and J ends lost 2 bases and 4 bases, in that order; junction bases with no gene match: 17. In germline, CDR1 is SGHDT, CDR2 YYEEEE. The CDR3: CASSFSSFIAGVGETQYF. CDR3 DNA: TGTGCCAGCAGCTTCTCCTCCTTCATAGCGGGCGTAGGAGAGACCCAGTACTTC.

This chain links TRBV5-1 with TRBJ2-3; the match to TRBD2 covers 9 bases. V was clipped by 1 base and J by 5 bases; unmatched bases: 5. The germline V gene has CDR1 SGHRS and CDR2 YFSETQ. This CDR3 is 15 amino acids long. CDR3 DNA: TGCGCCAGCAGCTTGTCGTCTAGCGGGAAAGATACGCAGTATTTT. Translation gives CASSLSSSGKDTQYF.

This clonotype was found a few times. This rearrangement joins TRBV7-2 to TRBJ1-5; D is unclear. The germline V gene encodes CDR1 SGHTA and CDR2 FQGNSA. V lost 2 bases to trimming and J lost 5 bases, with 7 bases between them. This CDR3 is built from 13 residues. The DNA of the CDR3 is TGTGCCAGCAGCTTACAAGAATATCAGCCCCAGCATTTT. Translated: CASSLQEYQPQHF.

This rearrangement joins TRBV11-3 to TRBJ2-1, with 14 bases that match TRBD2. The ends lost 5 bases at V and 0 bases at J; junction bases unmatched: 15. The CDR3 has 21 residues. CDR1 and CDR2 (germline): SGHNT, YENEEA. In DNA form, the CDR3 reads TGTGCCAGCAGCCAGACGGGACTAGCGGGAGCGCAGGAGGGCTCCTACAATGAGCAGTTCTTC. It is translated as CASSQTGLAGAQEGSYNEQFF.

This clonotype was recorded a few times. V gene TRBV3-1 combines with J gene TRBJ2-3; D gene ambiguous. Germline V gene sequence: CDR1 LGHDT, CDR2 YNNKEL (reference sequence). CDR3 length equals 14 residues. The V and J ends lost 4 bases and 5 bases respectively, with 13 bases between them. CDR3 region: CASSPGRALDTQYF. The CDR3 bases are TGTGCCAGCAGCCCAGGACGCGCCTTAGATACGCAGTATTTT.

This clonotype has a handful of counts. The rearrangement uses TRBV5-5 and TRBJ1-3; 8 bases are shared with TRBD1. Trimming at V came to 4 bases and at J to 2 bases, leaving 8 bases not matched to a gene. Germline V gene data show CDR1 as SGHKS and CDR2 as YYEKEE (reference sequence). The CDR3 extends over 16 amino acids. The CDR3 region is CASSLREGQAGNTIYF. The CDR3, as DNA: TGTGCCAGCAGCCTTCGAGAGGGACAGGCTGGAAACACCATATATTTT.

This clonotype was detected a few times. The chain couples TRBV7-2 to TRBJ2-5; D might be TRBD1 (5 bases). The ends were cut back, 0 bases at V and 5 bases at J, with 13 bases in the middle. Looked up from germline, CDR1 is SGHTA and CDR2 is FQGNSA. The CDR3 runs 15 residues. The CDR3 DNA reads as TGTGCCAGCAGCTTAGCCGCTAGGGGCCGCGAGACCCAGTACTTC. Its protein product is CASSLAARGRETQYF.

This clonotype was recorded many times. J is TRBJ1-1 and V is TRBV6-2 or TRBV6-3, with D unclear. Germline V gene data show CDR1 as MNHEY and CDR2 as SVGEGT. The CDR3 is 15 residues long. The V end lost 2 bases, the J end lost 1 base, and 11 bases lay between the germline ends. CDR3 sequence reads: CASSYPPPANTEAFF. The CDR3 DNA is TGTGCCAGCAGTTACCCCCCCCCAGCGAACACTGAAGCTTTCTTT.

The rearrangement joins TRBV28 to TRBJ1-1; D not resolved. The V gene's germline CDR1 is MDHEN and CDR2 SYDVKM. The CDR3 runs to 14 residues. Trimming cost V 4 bases and J 0 bases, with 9 bases left between them. As DNA, the CDR3 is TGTGCCAGCAGTTCCATAGGGATGAACACTGAAGCTTTCTTT. Encoded protein: CASSSIGMNTEAFF.

This clonotype was found many times. This chain uses TRBV11-2 with TRBJ1-3, with D possibly TRBD1 on 5 matching bases. This CDR3 region has 13 residues. CDR1 is SGHAT and CDR2 is FQNNGV in the germline V gene. The ends were cut back, 4 bases at V and 8 bases at J, with 12 bases in the middle. The CDR3 here is CASSSGKGHTIYF. The CDR3 DNA sequence: TGTGCCAGCAGCTCAGGGAAGGGGCACACCATATATTTT. The entire variable domain, with the rest obtained from reference TRBV11-2 and TRBJ1-3, is as follows: EAGVAQSPRYKIIEKRQSVAFWCNPISGHATLYWYQQILGQGPKLLIQFQNNGVVDDSQLPKDRFSAERLKGVDSTLKIQPAKLEDSAVYLCASSSGKGHTIYFGEGSWLTVV.

The chain joins TRBV6-1 to TRBJ2-7; D is unclear. CDR3 length: 12 residues. Looked up from germline, CDR1 is MNHNS and CDR2 is SASEGT. The V end lost 4 bases, the J end lost 4 bases, and 8 bases lay between the germline ends. CDR3 bases: TGTGCCAGCAGTGTACAAAATTACGAGCAGTACTTC. Residues: CASSVQNYEQYF.

There are a few counts of this clonotype. The V call is TRBV4-2, the J call TRBJ2-5; D may be TRBD1 (6 bases). The germline V and J ends were trimmed by 1 base and 5 bases, with 17 bases remaining between them. Germline values: CDR1 LGHNA, CDR2 YNFKEQ. The CDR3 loop spans 16 amino acids. DNA of the CDR3: TGTGCCAGCAGCCAAGGGGACAACCGGATACGGGAGACCCAGTACTTC. This sequence encodes CASSQGDNRIRETQYF.

Here the CDR3 DNA reads TGTGCCAGCTCACCATTGGCAGGGATTAAAGAGACCCAGTACTTC. Protein sequence: CASSPLAGIKETQYF. The genes are TRBV18 and TRBJ2-5; TRBD1 is a possible D gene (5 bases). CDR1 is KGHSH, CDR2 LQKENI, per germline. Trimming stripped 2 bases from V and 3 bases from J, with 13 bases between. The CDR3 totals 15 residues.

The rearrangement links TRBV20-1 to TRBJ1-2; tentative D call: TRBD1 (5 bases). The germline V gene encodes CDR1 DFQATT and CDR2 SNEGSKA (reference sequence). CDR3 length equals 12 residues. V was cut by 6 bases and J by 5 bases, with 13 bases left in between. The CDR3 nucleotides read TGCAGTGCGGATCATACAGGTTATGGCTACACCTTC. Encoded protein: CSADHTGYGYTF.

V usage is TRBV6-2 or TRBV6-3 and J usage is TRBJ2-7, with D uncertain. V was shortened by 6 bases and J by 2 bases, with 11 bases between the two germline ends. The CDR3 totals 13 residues. Per germline, CDR1 MNHEY and CDR2 SVGEGT. The CDR3 spells CASSRLITYEQYF. The CDR3 coding sequence is TGTGCCAGCAGCCGATTGATTACCTACGAGCAGTACTTC.

A few counts support this clonotype. The genes are TRBV15 and TRBJ1-5; D might be TRBD1 (6 bases). CDR3 size: 17 residues. V was clipped by 1 base and J by 3 bases, with 16 bases between them. Germline V CDR1 and CDR2: LNHNV, YYDKDF (reference sequence). CDR3 bases: TGTGCCACCAGCAGAGGTGCAGGGGTGGGAACCAATCAGCCCCAGCATTTT. Translation gives CATSRGAGVGTNQPQHF.

The V gene is TRBV7-2, the J gene TRBJ2-5; tentatively, D is TRBD1 (6 bases). This CDR3 is 15 amino acids long. Germline V gene data show CDR1 as SGHTA and CDR2 as FQGNSA. The V end was cut by 6 bases, the J end by 4 bases, with 18 bases between. In DNA form, the CDR3 reads TGTGCCAGCAGTCATCGACAGGTCCCCCGAGAGACCCAGTACTTC. It encodes CASSHRQVPRETQYF.

This rearrangement joins TRBV20-1 to TRBJ1-6; D is ambiguous. Germline CDR1 is DFQATT and CDR2 is SNEGSKA (reference sequence). The CDR3 length is 15 residues. V was shortened by 2 bases and J by 9 bases, with 17 bases between the two germline ends. The CDR3 region has the DNA TGCAGTGCTAGACCCAAGGACGGCCAGGTTTCACCCCTCCACTTT. It codes for CSARPKDGQVSPLHF.

This clonotype was seen a few times. The DNA for the CDR3 is TGTGCCAGCAGTTACTACGACAGGGCGCGAGCTTTCTTT. Translated: CASSYYDRARAFF. This chain joins TRBV6-5 and TRBJ1-1; 7 positions match TRBD1. Germline-derived CDR1 and CDR2 are MNHEY and SVGAGI. The CDR3 consists of 13 residues. Losses at the gene ends were 1 base for V and 10 bases for J; bases not matched to a gene: 6.